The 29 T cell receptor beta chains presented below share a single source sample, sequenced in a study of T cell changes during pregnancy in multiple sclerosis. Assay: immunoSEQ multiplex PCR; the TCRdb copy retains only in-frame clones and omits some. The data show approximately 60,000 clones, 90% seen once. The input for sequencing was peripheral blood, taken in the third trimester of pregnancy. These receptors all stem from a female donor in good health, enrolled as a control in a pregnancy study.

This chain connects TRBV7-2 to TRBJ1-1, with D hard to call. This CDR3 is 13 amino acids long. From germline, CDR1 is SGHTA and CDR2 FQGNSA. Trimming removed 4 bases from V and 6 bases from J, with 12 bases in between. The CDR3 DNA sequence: TGTGCCAGCAGCTCGCCGGGAAATGCTGAAGCTTTCTTT. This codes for CASSSPGNAEAFF. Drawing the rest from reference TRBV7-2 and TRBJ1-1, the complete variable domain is GAGVSQSPSNKVTEKGKDVELRCDPISGHTALYWYRQSLGQGLEFLIYFQGNSAPDKSGLPSDRFSAERTGGSVSTLTIQRTQQEDSAVYLCASSSPGNAEAFFGQGTRLTVV.

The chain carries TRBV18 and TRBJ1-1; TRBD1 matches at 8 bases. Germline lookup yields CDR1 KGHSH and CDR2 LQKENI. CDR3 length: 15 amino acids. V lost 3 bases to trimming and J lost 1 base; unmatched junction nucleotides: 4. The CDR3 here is CASSPAGQANTEAFF. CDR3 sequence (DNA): TGTGCCAGCTCACCCGCGGGACAGGCGAACACTGAAGCTTTCTTT.

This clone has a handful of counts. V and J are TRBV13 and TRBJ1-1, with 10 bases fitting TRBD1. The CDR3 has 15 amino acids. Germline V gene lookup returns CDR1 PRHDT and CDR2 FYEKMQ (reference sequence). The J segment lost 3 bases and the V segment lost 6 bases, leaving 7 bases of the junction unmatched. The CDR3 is CASSRTGGGDTEAFF. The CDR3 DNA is TGTGCCAGCAGTCGGACAGGGGGTGGGGACACTGAAGCTTTCTTT.

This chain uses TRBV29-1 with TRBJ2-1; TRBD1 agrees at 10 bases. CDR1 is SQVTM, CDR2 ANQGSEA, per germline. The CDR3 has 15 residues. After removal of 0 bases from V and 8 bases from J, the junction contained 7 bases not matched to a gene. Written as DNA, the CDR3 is TGCAGCGTTGAAGAGACAGGGGGCAGGTCGGATGAGCAGTTCTTC. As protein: CSVEETGGRSDEQFF.

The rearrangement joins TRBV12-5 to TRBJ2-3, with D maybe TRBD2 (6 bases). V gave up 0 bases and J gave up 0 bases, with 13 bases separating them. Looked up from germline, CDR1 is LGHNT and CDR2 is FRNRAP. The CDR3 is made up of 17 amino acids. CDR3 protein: CASGLVLGGKSTDTQYF. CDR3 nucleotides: TGTGCTAGTGGTTTGGTACTCGGCGGGAAAAGCACAGATACGCAGTATTTT.

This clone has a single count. The CDR3 coding sequence is TGTGCCAGCAGCTTAGACGGGGGACAGAGTTATGGCTACACCTTC. Amino acids: CASSLDGGQSYGYTF. The V gene is TRBV7-2, the J gene TRBJ1-2; 7 nucleotides line up with TRBD1. V lost 1 base to trimming and J lost 5 bases; unmatched junction nucleotides: 7. The CDR3 is 15 amino acids. Germline V gives CDR1 SGHTA, CDR2 FQGNSA.

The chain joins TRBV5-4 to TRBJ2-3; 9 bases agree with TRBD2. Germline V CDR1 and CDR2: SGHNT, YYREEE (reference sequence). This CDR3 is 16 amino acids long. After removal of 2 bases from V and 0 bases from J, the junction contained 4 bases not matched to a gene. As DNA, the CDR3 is TGTGCCAGCAGCTTCCCTAGCGGGGATAGCACAGATACGCAGTATTTT. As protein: CASSFPSGDSTDTQYF. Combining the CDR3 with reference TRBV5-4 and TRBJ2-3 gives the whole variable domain ETGVTQSPTHLIKTRGQQVTLRCSSQSGHNTVSWYQQALGQGPQFIFQYYREEENGRGNFPPRFSGLQFPNYSSELNVNALELDDSALYLCASSFPSGDSTDTQYFGPGTRLTVL.

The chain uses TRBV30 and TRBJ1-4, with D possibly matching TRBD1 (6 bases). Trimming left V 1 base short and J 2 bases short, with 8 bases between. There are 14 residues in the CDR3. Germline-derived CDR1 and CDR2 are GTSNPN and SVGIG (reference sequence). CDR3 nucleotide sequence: TGTGCCTGGAGTGACAGGGCGACTAATGAAAAACTGTTTTTT. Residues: CAWSDRATNEKLFF.

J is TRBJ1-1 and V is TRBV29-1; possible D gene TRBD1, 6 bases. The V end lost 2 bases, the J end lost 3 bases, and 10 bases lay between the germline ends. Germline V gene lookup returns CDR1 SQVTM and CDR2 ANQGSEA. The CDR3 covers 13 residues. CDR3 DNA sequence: TGCAGCGTTGAAAACGGACAGTACACTGAAGCTTTCTTT. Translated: CSVENGQYTEAFF.

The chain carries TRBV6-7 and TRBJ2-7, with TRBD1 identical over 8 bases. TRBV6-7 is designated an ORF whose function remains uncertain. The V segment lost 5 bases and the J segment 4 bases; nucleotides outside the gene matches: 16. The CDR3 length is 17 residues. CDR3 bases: TGTGCCAGCAGTACAACGCGACCCGGGACAGGTGAATACGAGCAGTACTTC. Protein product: CASSTTRPGTGEYEQYF.

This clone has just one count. CDR3 residues: CASSFQRGRVRSGNTIYF. DNA of the CDR3: TGTGCCAGTAGCTTCCAACGCGGCAGGGTTCGGTCTGGAAACACCATATATTTT. The rearrangement uses TRBV19 and TRBJ1-3, with a tentative D call TRBD1 (5 bases). The V and J ends lost 6 bases and 1 base respectively, with 22 bases between them. Germline lookup yields CDR1 LNHDA and CDR2 SQIVND (reference sequence). The CDR3 totals 18 residues.

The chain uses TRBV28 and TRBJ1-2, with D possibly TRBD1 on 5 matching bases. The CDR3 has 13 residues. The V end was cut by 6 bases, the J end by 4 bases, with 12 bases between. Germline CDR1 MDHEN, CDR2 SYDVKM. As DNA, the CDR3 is TGTGCCAGCAGCCCAGGGACTGTCTATGGCTACACCTTC. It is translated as CASSPGTVYGYTF.

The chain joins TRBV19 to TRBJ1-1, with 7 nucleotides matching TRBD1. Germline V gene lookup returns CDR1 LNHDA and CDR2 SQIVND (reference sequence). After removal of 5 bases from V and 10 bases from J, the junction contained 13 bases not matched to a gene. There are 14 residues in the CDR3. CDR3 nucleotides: TGTGCCAGTAGTGCGCAATCGGGACAGAAAGGAGCTTTCTTT. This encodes CASSAQSGQKGAFF.

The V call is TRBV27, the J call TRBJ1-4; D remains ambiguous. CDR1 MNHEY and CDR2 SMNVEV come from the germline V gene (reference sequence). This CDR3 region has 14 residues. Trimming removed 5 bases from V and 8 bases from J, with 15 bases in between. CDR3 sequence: CASSPAPNREKLFF. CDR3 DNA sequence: TGTGCCAGCAGTCCCGCCCCCAACCGGGAAAAACTGTTTTTT.

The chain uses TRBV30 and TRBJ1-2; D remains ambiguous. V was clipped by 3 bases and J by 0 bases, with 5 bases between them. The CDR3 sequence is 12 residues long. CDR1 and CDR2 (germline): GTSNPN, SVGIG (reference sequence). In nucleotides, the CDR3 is TGTGCCTGGAGACAGTCTAACTATGGCTACACCTTC. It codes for CAWRQSNYGYTF.

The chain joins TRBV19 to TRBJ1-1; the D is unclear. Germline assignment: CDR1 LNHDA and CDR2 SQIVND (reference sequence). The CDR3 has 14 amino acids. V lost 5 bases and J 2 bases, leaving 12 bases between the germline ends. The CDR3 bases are TGTGCCAGTAGTGGTAGTTCACCTAACACTGAAGCTTTCTTT. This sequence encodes CASSGSSPNTEAFF.

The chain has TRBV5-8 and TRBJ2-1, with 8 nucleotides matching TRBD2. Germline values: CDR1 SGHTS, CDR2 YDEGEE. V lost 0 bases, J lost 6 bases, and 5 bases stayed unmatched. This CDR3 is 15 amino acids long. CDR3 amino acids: CASSLAPGTSNEQFF. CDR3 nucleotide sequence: TGTGCCAGCAGCTTGGCCCCCGGGACTAGCAATGAGCAGTTCTTC. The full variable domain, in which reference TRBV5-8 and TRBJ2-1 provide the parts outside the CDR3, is EAGVTQSPTHLIKTRGQQATLRCSPISGHTSVYWYQQALGLGLQFLLWYDEGEERNRGNFPPRFSGRQFPNYSSELNVNALELEDSALYLCASSLAPGTSNEQFFGPGTRLTVL.

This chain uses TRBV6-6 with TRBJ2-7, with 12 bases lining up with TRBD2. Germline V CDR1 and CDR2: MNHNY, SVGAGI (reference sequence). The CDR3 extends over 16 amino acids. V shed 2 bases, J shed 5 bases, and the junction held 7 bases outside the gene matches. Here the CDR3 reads CASSYPTTSGSDEQYF. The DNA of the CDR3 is TGTGCCAGCAGTTACCCCACGACTAGCGGGAGTGACGAGCAGTACTTC.

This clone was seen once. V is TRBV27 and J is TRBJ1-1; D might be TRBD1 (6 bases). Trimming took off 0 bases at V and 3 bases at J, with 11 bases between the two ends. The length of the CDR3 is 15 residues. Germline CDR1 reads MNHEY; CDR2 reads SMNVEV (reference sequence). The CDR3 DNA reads TGTGCCAGCAGTTTATCACAGGGAATGCACACTGAAGCTTTCTTT. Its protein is CASSLSQGMHTEAFF.

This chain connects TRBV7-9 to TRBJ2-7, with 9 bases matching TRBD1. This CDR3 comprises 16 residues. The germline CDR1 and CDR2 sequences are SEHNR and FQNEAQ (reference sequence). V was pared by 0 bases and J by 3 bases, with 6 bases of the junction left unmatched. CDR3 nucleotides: TGTGCCAGCAGCTTAGCTCCGGGACAGGGTATCTACGAGCAGTACTTC. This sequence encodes CASSLAPGQGIYEQYF. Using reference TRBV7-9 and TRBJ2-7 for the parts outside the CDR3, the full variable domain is DTGVSQNPRHKITKRGQNVTFRCDPISEHNRLYWYRQTLGQGPEFLTYFQNEAQLEKSRLLSDRFSAERPKGSFSTLEIQRTEQGDSAMYLCASSLAPGQGIYEQYFGPGTRLTVT.

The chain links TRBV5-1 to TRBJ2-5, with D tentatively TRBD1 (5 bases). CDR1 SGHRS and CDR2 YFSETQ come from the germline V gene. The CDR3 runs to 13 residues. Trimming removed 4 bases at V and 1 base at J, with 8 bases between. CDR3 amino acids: CASSRQSQETQYF. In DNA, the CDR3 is TGCGCCAGCAGCCGACAGTCCCAAGAGACCCAGTACTTC.

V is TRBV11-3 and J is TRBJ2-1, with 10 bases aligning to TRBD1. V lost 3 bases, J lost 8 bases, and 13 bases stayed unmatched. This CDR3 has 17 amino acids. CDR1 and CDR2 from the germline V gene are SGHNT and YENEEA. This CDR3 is CASSFLIRDRGPDEQFF. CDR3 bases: TGTGCCAGCAGCTTCCTTATCCGGGACAGGGGCCCGGATGAGCAGTTCTTC.

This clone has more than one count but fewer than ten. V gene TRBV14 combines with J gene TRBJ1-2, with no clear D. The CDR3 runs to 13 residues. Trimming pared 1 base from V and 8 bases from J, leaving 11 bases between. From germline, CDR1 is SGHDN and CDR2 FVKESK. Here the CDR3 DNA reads TGTGCCAGCAGCCAAGTTGGAGGGTCAGGCTACACCTTC. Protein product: CASSQVGGSGYTF.

In DNA form, the CDR3 reads TGCGCCAGCAGTAAACAGGGATCTTACGGTGAAAAACTGTTTTTT. It is translated as CASSKQGSYGEKLFF. The chain couples TRBV10-2 to TRBJ1-4, with D perhaps TRBD1 (6 bases). Germline V CDR1 and CDR2: WSHSY, SAAADI. Trimming pared 5 bases from V and 7 bases from J, leaving 17 bases between. The CDR3 has 15 amino acids.

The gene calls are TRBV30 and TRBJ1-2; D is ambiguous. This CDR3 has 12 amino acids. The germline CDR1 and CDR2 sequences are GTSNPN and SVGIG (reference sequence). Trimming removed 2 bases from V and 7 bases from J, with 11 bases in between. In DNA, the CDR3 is TGTGCCTGGAGTATCACAGCCGGTGGCTACACCTTC. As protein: CAWSITAGGYTF. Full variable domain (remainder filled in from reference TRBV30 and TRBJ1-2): SQTIHQWPATLVQPVGSPLSLECTVEGTSNPNLYWYRQAAGRGLQLLFYSVGIGQISSEVPQNLSASRPQDRQFILSSKKLLLSDSGFYLCAWSITAGGYTFGSGTRLTVV.

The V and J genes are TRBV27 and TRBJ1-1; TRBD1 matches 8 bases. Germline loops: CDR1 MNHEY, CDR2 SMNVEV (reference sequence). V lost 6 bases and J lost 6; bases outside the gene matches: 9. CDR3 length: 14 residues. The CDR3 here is CASSPADRASEAFF. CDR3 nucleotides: TGTGCCAGCAGCCCAGCGGACAGGGCTTCTGAAGCTTTCTTT.

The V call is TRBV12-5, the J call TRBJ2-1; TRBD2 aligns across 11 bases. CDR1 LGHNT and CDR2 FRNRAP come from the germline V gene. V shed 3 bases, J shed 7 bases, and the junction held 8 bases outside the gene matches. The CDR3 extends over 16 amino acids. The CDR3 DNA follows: TGTGCTAGTGGTTTACTAGCGGGAGCGCCGGGGAATGAGCAGTTCTTC. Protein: CASGLLAGAPGNEQFF.

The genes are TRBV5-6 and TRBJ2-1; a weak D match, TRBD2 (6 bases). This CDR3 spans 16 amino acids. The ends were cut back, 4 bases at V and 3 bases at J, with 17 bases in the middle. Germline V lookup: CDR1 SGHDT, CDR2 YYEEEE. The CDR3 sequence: CASSPPGLFNYNEQFF. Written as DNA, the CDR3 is TGTGCCAGCAGCCCACCGGGACTCTTCAACTACAATGAGCAGTTCTTC.

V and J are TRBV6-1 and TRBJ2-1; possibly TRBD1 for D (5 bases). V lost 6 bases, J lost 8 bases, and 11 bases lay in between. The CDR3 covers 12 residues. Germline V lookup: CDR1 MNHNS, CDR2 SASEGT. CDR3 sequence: CASSRQKHEQFF. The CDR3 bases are TGTGCCAGCAGCCGACAGAAGCATGAGCAGTTCTTC.